Listed below are T cell receptor beta chains from one sample, sequenced in a study of control samples from healthy donors and cancer patients. Sequenced by immunoSEQ multiplex PCR; TCRdb stores in-frame clones only, minus some. This table holds some 67,000 clones, around 92% found once. The material sequenced was PBMCs. Receptor source: a man in his sixties with lung cancer. Both conserved end residues are part of each CDR3. Each record gives: J gene, clone size, V gene, D gene, CDR3 DNA, CDR3 protein. D genes are given only for firm matches. A row's size may be missing; if present it is once, few, many or a size class.

>TRBJ1-1|-|TRBV20-1|-
TGCAGTGCTCCCTTGAACACTGAAGCTTTCTTT
CSAPLNTEAFF
>TRBJ1-5|-|TRBV24-1|-
TGTGCCACCAGTGACCGGAGGGGTCCGTATAATAATCAGCCCCAGCATTTT
CATSDRRGPYNNQPQHF
>TRBJ1-2|few|TRBV15|-
TGTGCCACCAGCTCCCGGGACGAGGGGGAAGCTAACTATGGCTACACCTTC
CATSSRDEGEANYGYTF
>TRBJ2-2|-|TRBV5-1|-
TGCGCCAGCAGCATTCTCGCGAACACCGGGGAGCTGTTTTTT
CASSILANTGELFF
>TRBJ1-1|-|TRBV30|TRBD1
TGTGCCTGGGGAAGGGGAGACAGGGTTGAAGCTTTCTTT
CAWGRGDRVEAFF
>TRBJ1-2|-|TRBV3-1/TRBV3-2|-
TGTGCCAGCAGCCTCCTTAACGGGGCATCGAGGGGAGGCTACACCTTC
CASSLLNGASRGGYTF
>TRBJ2-7|-|TRBV10-3|TRBD1
TGTGCCATCAGGTCCGGGACAGGGACCTACGAGCAGTACTTC
CAIRSGTGTYEQYF
>TRBJ2-5|-|TRBV5-1|-
TGCGCCAGCAGCTTGAGGGGGAGCCCCGAAGAGACCCAGTACTTC
CASSLRGSPEETQYF
>TRBJ1-1|-|TRBV19|-
TGTGCCAGTAGTATATTAGGGGGAAATGAAGCTTTCTTT
CASSILGGNEAFF
>TRBJ2-5|-|TRBV7-2|-
TGTGCCAGCAGCACCCTCCGGGGGGAGACCCAGTACTTC
CASSTLRGETQYF
>TRBJ2-3|-|TRBV13|TRBD2
TGTGCCAGCAGCTTTGGCGGGGGGGATACGCAGTATTTT
CASSFGGGDTQYF
>TRBJ1-2|once|TRBV9|TRBD1
TGTGCCAGCAGCCGCATGACAGGGAAGGACTATGGCTACACCTTC
CASSRMTGKDYGYTF
>TRBJ1-1|-|TRBV25-1|-
TGTGCCAGCAGGCCAAGAGTCAACACTGAAGCTTTCTTT
CASRPRVNTEAFF
>TRBJ2-5|-|TRBV6-5|TRBD1
TGTGCCAGTTTCGGACAGGGCAGGGAGACCCAGTACTTC
CASFGQGRETQYF
>TRBJ2-5|few|TRBV18|-
TGTGCCAGCTCACCACAACACCCACAAGAGACCCAGTACTTC
CASSPQHPQETQYF
>TRBJ2-3|-|TRBV9|TRBD2
TGTGCCAGCAGCGTAACTAGCGGCACAGATACGCAGTATTTT
CASSVTSGTDTQYF
>TRBJ1-5|once|TRBV18|TRBD1
TGTGCCAGCTCACCCTCACAGGGGAAAGACAATCAGCCCCAGCATTTT
CASSPSQGKDNQPQHF
>TRBJ1-5|-|TRBV6-6|-
TGTGCCAGCAGACTTGACAGCGCTAGCAATCAGCCCCAGCATTTT
CASRLDSASNQPQHF
>TRBJ1-2|-|TRBV27|-
TGTGCCAGCAGTCCCCTGCCCGGGGCGTATGGCTACACCTTC
CASSPLPGAYGYTF
>TRBJ2-1|-|TRBV27|TRBD2
TGTGCCAGCAGTGCGCCGGGACTAGCGAAAAACAATGAGCAGTTCTTC
CASSAPGLAKNNEQFF
>TRBJ2-3|-|TRBV25-1|-
TGTGCCAGCAGTCGGGCGCCCACAGATACGCAGTATTTT
CASSRAPTDTQYF
>TRBJ1-1|-|TRBV2|-
TGTGCCAGAGCCAGCAGGGGCCCCCCGAACACTGAAGCTTTCTTT
CARASRGPPNTEAFF
>TRBJ2-2|-|TRBV19|TRBD2
TGTGCCAGTAGTATAAGTGGGAGGGTCAGAAGCACCGGGGAGCTGTTTTTT
CASSISGRVRSTGELFF
>TRBJ1-2|-|TRBV6-1|-
TGTGCCAGCAGTGAAGGAAATTACGGGACTTCTGGCTACACCTTC
CASSEGNYGTSGYTF
>TRBJ2-2|-|TRBV7-3|-
TGTGCCAGCAGCTTAATTCCTGGGGGAGAGGCCGGGGAGCTGTTTTTT
CASSLIPGGEAGELFF
>TRBJ1-5|-|TRBV7-8|-
TGTGCCAGCAGCTCCAAAGGAGGGTTTGGCAATCAGCCCCAGCATTTT
CASSSKGGFGNQPQHF
>TRBJ2-2|-|TRBV9|-
TGTGCCAGCAGCGTAGGGGGGGCGAACACCGGGGAGCTGTTTTTT
CASSVGGANTGELFF
>TRBJ2-3|-|TRBV30|TRBD2
TGTGCCTGGAGAAATAGCGGGGGGGCAGATACGCAGTATTTT
CAWRNSGGADTQYF
>TRBJ2-7|-|TRBV10-1|TRBD1
TGCGCCAGAAATCCGGGACAGCATTCCTACGAGCAGTACTTC
CARNPGQHSYEQYF
>TRBJ1-1|-|TRBV7-9|TRBD1
TGTGCCAGCAGCTCTCCTTCCCTCGGACAGGGAAGTGAAGCTTTCTTT
CASSSPSLGQGSEAFF
>TRBJ1-2|-|TRBV5-1|-
TGCGCCAGCAGCTTGGCCGGGTTGAAAAGCTACACCTTC
CASSLAGLKSYTF
>TRBJ1-2|-|TRBV12-3/TRBV12-4|-
TGTGCCAGCGAACGGGGAAACTATGGCTACACCTTC
CASERGNYGYTF